The 9 T cell receptor beta chains listed next were all sequenced from one sample in a study of T cells in narcolepsy. Assay used: immunoSEQ multiplex PCR; TCRdb lists only in-frame clones, some missing. Altogether around 30,000 clones are present, about 77% being singletons, with the ten largest covering over 1%. The sequenced sample consisted of CD45RA- memory CD4+ T cells from PBMCs. Receptor source: a human donor with narcolepsy.

The chain couples TRBV11-2 to TRBJ2-1; possibly TRBD1 for D (5 bases). Germline CDR1 and CDR2: SGHAT and FQNNGV. The CDR3 length is 15 residues. V was pared by 2 bases and J by 4 bases, with 12 bases between. The CDR3 DNA sequence: TGTGCCAGCAGCTTACATACAGGAGTGTACAATGAGCAGTTCTTC. It translates to CASSLHTGVYNEQFF.

This clone was seen only a few times. The chain joins TRBV2 to TRBJ1-2; no clear D. This CDR3 spans 12 amino acids. Trimming pared 6 bases from V and 3 bases from J, leaving 8 bases between. Germline CDR1 is SNHLY and CDR2 is FYNNEI. The CDR3 bases are TGTGCCAGCAGACTGGGTGACTATGGCTACACCTTC. Translating gives CASRLGDYGYTF. Full variable domain (missing parts from reference TRBV2 and TRBJ1-2): EPEVTQTPSHQVTQMGQEVILRCVPISNHLYFYWYRQILGQKVEFLVSFYNNEISEKSEIFDDQFSVERPDGSNFTLKIRSTKLEDSAMYFCASRLGDYGYTFGSGTRLTVV.

The rearrangement joins TRBV9 to TRBJ1-3; D ambiguous. The V end lost 0 bases, the J end lost 0 bases, and 10 bases lay between the germline ends. This CDR3 is built from 16 residues. CDR1 and CDR2 from the germline V gene are SGDLS and YYNGEE. The CDR3 DNA reads as TGTGCCAGCAGCGTAGAGGCAAGACGCTCTGGAAACACCATATATTTT. It specifies CASSVEARRSGNTIYF.

This clone has more than one count but fewer than ten. The chain links TRBV2 to TRBJ2-7; 9 bases align to TRBD1. CDR3 length equals 13 residues. The V and J ends lost 8 bases and 0 bases, in that order; junction bases with no gene match: 2. Germline V CDR1 and CDR2: SNHLY, FYNNEI. The CDR3 coding sequence is TGTGCCAGCGGGGGACAGGGCTCCTACGAGCAGTACTTC. Protein product: CASGGQGSYEQYF.

The chain is built from TRBV19 and TRBJ2-7; D is unclear. The ends were cut back, 0 bases at V and 6 bases at J, with 12 bases in the middle. Germline CDR1 reads LNHDA; CDR2 reads SQIVND (reference sequence). The CDR3 has 14 amino acids. The CDR3 DNA is TGTGCCAGTAGTATAGATCGTTGGGGAACCGAGCAGTACTTC. Its protein is CASSIDRWGTEQYF.

This chain connects TRBV6-1 to TRBJ2-7; 8 bases match TRBD1. V lost 6 bases, J lost 2 bases, and 6 bases stayed unmatched. This CDR3 is built from 14 residues. The germline CDR1 and CDR2 sequences are MNHNS and SASEGT. CDR3 coding DNA: TGTGCCAGCAGGCTGGACAGGGCCCCCTACGAGCAGTACTTC. Its translation is CASRLDRAPYEQYF.

V and J are TRBV6-5 and TRBJ1-5; 10 bases map to TRBD1. V trimming: 6 bases; J trimming: 6 bases; junction bases outside the gene matches: 2. The germline gives CDR1 MNHEY, CDR2 SVGAGI. The CDR3 has 13 amino acids. CDR3 nucleotide sequence: TGTGCCAGCAGACGGACAGGGGGTCAGCCCCAGCATTTT. Translated, it gives CASRRTGGQPQHF.

This clone has a handful of counts. Other nucleotide sequences in the sample specify the same CDR3. V gene TRBV6-5 combines with J gene TRBJ2-5; 7 bases line up with TRBD1. This CDR3 is built from 15 residues. CDR1 is MNHEY, CDR2 SVGAGI, per germline. V shed 0 bases, J shed 4 bases, and the junction held 5 bases outside the gene matches. This CDR3 reads CASSYSGQLGETQYF. CDR3 in DNA: TGTGCCAGCAGTTACTCGGGACAGTTGGGAGAGACCCAGTACTTC.

By sample share, this clone is medium-sized. The CDR3 region has the DNA TGTGCCAGCAGTACTCCATCTACAACTAATGAAAAACTGTTTTTT. Protein sequence: CASSTPSTTNEKLFF. The chain carries TRBV6-6 and TRBJ1-4; D unresolved. Trimming took 5 bases from V and 0 from J, leaving 10 bases between them. This CDR3 region has 15 residues. Germline V gene data show CDR1 as MNHNY and CDR2 as SVGAGI (reference sequence).